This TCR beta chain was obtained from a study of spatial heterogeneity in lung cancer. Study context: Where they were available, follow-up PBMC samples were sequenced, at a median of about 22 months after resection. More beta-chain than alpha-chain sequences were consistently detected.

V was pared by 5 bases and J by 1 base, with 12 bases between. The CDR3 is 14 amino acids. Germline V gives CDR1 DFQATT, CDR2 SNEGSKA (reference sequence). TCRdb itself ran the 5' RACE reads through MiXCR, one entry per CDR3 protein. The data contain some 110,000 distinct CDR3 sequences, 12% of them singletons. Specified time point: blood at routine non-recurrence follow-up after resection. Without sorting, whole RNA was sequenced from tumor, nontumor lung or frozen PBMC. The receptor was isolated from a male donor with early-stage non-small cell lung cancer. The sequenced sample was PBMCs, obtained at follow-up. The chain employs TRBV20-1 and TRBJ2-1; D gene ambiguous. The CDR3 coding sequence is TGCAGTGCTGATCTGTGGGCTTCCTACAATGAGCAGTTCTTC. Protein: CSADLWASYNEQFF.